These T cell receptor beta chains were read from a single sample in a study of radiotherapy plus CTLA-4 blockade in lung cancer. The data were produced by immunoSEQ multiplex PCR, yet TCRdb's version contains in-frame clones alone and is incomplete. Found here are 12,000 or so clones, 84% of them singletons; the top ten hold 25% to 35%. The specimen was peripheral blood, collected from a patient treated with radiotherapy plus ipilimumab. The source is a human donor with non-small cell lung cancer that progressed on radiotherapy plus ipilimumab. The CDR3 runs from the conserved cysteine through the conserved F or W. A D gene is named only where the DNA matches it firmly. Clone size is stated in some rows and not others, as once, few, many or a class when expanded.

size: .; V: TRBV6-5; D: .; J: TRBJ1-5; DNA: TGTGCCAGCAGCTGGGACCTAAATCAGCCCCAGCATTTT; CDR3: CASSWDLNQPQHF
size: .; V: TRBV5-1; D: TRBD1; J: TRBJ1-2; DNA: TGCGCCAGCAGCTTGAAATCAGGGGGCGATGGCTACACCTTC; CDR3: CASSLKSGGDGYTF
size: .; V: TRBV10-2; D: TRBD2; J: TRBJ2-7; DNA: TGCGCCAGCGGTAGCGGGGGGACCTACGAGCAGTACTTC; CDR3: CASGSGGTYEQYF
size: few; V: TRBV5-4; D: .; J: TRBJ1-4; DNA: TGTGCCAGCAGCTTGGGTGGACGCTCCGCAACTAATGAAAAACTGTTTTTT; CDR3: CASSLGGRSATNEKLFF
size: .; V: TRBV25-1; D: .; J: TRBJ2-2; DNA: TGTGCCAGCAGTGACCCCGGACCTAACACCGGGGAGCTGTTTTTT; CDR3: CASSDPGPNTGELFF
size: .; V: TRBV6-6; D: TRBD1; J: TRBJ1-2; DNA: TGTGCCAGCAGTTACTTCGGGCAGGGGGAGGATGGCTACACCTTC; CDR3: CASSYFGQGEDGYTF
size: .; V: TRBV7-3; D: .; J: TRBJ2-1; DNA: TGTGCCAGCAGCAAAGAGGGGGGGCTACCCCAGTTCTTC; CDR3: CASSKEGGLPQFF
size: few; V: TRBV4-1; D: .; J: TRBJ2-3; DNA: TGCGCCAGCAGCCAAGACACGAGCACAGATACGCAGTATTTT; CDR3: CASSQDTSTDTQYF
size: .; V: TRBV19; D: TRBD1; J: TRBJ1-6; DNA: TGTGCCAGTAGTCGGACAGGGAGTCTTTCCTATAATTCACCCCTCCACTTT; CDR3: CASSRTGSLSYNSPLHF
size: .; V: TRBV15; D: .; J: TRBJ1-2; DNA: TGTGCCACCAGCAGAGATCAGAACGGGGTATTTGGCTACACCTTC; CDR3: CATSRDQNGVFGYTF
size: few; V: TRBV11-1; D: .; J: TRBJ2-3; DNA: TGTGCCAGCAGTCAAACAGGGTACAACACAGATACGCAGTATTTT; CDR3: CASSQTGYNTDTQYF
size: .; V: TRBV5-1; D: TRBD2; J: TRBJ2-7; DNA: TGCGCCAGCAGCTTGGCCGGACTAGCGGGGATAAACGAGCAGTACTTC; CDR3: CASSLAGLAGINEQYF
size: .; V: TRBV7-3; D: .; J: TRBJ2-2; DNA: TGTGCCAGTTGTAACCAACGAGGCGGGGAGCTGTTTTTT; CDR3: CASCNQRGGELFF
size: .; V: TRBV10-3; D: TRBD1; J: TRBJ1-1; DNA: TGTGCCATCAGTTGGGACAGGGACATGAACACTGAAGCTTTCTTT; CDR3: CAISWDRDMNTEAFF
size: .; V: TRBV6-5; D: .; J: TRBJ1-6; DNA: TGTGCCAGCAGTTACGACGGACAGCTTAATTCACCCCTCCACTTT; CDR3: CASSYDGQLNSPLHF
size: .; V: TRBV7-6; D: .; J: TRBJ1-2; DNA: TGTGCCAGCAGCTCAACCGGGGTTGGCTACACCTTC; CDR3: CASSSTGVGYTF
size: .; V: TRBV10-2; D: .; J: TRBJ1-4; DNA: TGCGCCAGCTCCTTTGGGCTGGAAAAACTGTTTTTT; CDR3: CASSFGLEKLFF
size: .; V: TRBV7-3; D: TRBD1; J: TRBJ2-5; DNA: TGTGCCAGCAGCTCCCAGGGGGTTGGGGAGACCCAGTACTTC; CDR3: CASSSQGVGETQYF
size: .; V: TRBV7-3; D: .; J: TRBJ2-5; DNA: TGTGCCAGCAGCTTATCTTCGGGGGCCCCAGGGGAGACCCAGTACTTC; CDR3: CASSLSSGAPGETQYF
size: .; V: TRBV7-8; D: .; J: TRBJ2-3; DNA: TGTGCCAGCCGCCCCCGTGCGGGCACAGATACGCAGTATTTT; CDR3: CASRPRAGTDTQYF
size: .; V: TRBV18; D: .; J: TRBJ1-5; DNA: TGTGCCAGCTCTCGGGACGGCGGAAATCAGCCCCAGCATTTT; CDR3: CASSRDGGNQPQHF
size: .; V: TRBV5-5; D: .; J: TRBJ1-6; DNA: TGTGCCAGCAGCTTACAGGGAGGATCACCCCTCCACTTT; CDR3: CASSLQGGSPLHF
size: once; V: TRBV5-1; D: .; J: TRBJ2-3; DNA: TGCGCCAGCAGCTTGGGGCGGGACAGAGATACGCAGTATTTT; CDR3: CASSLGRDRDTQYF
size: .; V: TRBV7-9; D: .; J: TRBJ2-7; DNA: TGTGCCAGCAGCCCCCCAGCCCCTGTTGCGGAGCAGTACTTC; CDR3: CASSPPAPVAEQYF
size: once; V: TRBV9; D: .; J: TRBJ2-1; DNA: TGTGCCAGCAGCGTCTCGGGTGAGCAGTTCTTC; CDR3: CASSVSGEQFF
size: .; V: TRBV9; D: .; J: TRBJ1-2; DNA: TGTGCCAGCAGCGTAGAGTCCGACTATGGCTACACCTTC; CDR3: CASSVESDYGYTF
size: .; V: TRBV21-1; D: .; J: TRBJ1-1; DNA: TGTGCCAGCAGCAAAAGTGCAACAGGGGCCCCCATCCGTATTCCGAACACTGAAGCTTTCTTT; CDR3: CASSKSATGAPIRIPNTEAFF